The clone carrying this T cell receptor beta chain has a count of ten or more. What it binds is unknown. Trimming took off 4 bases at V and 2 bases at J, with 16 bases between the two ends. CDR1 and CDR2 from the germline V gene are SGHDT and YYEEEE. The CDR3 consists of 15 residues. Researchers took RNA transcripts and amplified the TCR beta CDR3 regions from them. Using the HTBI primer set, a first-round RT-PCR was run on the TCR CDR3. TCRdb re-derived calls from the multiplex PCR reads in MiXCR, one entry per CDR3 protein. This table has 450,000 to 700,000 distinct CDR3 sequences, roughly 50% appearing once. The sample belongs to a study of T cells in Graves' hyperthyroidism and ophthalmopathy. Study-level findings and limits: Ophthalmopathy was model-predicted a median about six months pre-onset.

The study excluded patients with uncontrolled infection, other autoimmune disease, pregnancy or lactation. Sequenced sample: peripheral blood or thyroid tissue (not recorded which). The origin of this receptor is a woman between 18 and 29 years old with Graves' hyperthyroidism. The chain combines TRBV5-6 with TRBJ2-7; D might be TRBD1 (6 bases). The CDR3 reads CASSLVGTRAYEQYF. The CDR3 DNA is TGTGCCAGCAGCCTTGTCGGGACAAGGGCCTACGAGCAGTACTTC.